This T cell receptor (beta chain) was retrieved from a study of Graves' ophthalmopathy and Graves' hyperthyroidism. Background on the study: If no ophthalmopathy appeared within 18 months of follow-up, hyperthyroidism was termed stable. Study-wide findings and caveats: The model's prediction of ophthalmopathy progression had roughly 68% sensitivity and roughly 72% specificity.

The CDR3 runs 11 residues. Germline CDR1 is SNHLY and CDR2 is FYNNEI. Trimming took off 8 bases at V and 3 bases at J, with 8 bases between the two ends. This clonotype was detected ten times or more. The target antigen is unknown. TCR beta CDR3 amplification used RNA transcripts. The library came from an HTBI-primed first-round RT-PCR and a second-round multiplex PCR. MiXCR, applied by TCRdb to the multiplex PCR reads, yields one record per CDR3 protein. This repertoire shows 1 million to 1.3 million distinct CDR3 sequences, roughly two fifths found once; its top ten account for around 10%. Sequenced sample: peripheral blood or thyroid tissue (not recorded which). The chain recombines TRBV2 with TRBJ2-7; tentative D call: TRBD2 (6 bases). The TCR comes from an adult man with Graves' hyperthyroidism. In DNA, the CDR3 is TGTGCCAGCTGGAGGGACTACGAGCAGTACTTC. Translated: CASWRDYEQYF.